The 31 T cell receptor beta chains reported below all come from one sample, sequenced in a study of blood T cells in healthy people across ages. A second PCR of roughly 7 to 11 cycles used a sample-barcoded 5' primer and a J-beta primer mix. Using its own MiXCR run on the 5' RACE reads, TCRdb lists one record per CDR3 protein. The table lists some 1.5 million distinct CDR3 sequences, approximately 42% of them singletons, with 4% in the top ten. The sample was blood. The receptors originated from a woman aged 18 to 35 in good health.

This clonotype has only a few counts. This chain connects TRBV7-9 to TRBJ1-4; D is ambiguous. The CDR3 consists of 14 residues. Germline loops: CDR1 SEHNR, CDR2 FQNEAQ (reference sequence). The ends were cut back, 5 bases at V and 3 bases at J, with 10 bases in the middle. The DNA of the CDR3 is TGTGCCAGCAGCCTGGAAGTGGCTAATGAAAAACTGTTTTTT. Translated, it gives CASSLEVANEKLFF.

J is TRBJ2-1 and V is TRBV3-1; the D call may be TRBD1 or TRBD2 (6 bases each). V was cut by 7 bases and J by 3 bases, with 10 bases left in between. The CDR3 is made up of 13 amino acids. In germline, CDR1 is LGHDT, CDR2 YNNKEL (reference sequence). CDR3 sequence (DNA): TGTGCCAGCACGGGGGCTTACTACAATGAGCAGTTCTTC. It is translated as CASTGAYYNEQFF.

The sample holds a few counts of this clonotype. The chain couples TRBV6-1 to TRBJ1-2; unclear D gene. Trimming shortened V by 5 bases and J by 4 bases, and 14 bases separated the two germline ends. CDR3 length: 14 residues. Per the germline V gene, CDR1 is MNHNS and CDR2 is SASEGT. The CDR3, as DNA: TGTGCCAGCAGTTTAACTGGGGAGAGCTATGGCTACACCTTC. Translated: CASSLTGESYGYTF.

This clonotype was counted a few times. The chain couples TRBV12-3 or TRBV12-4 to TRBJ2-5; D possibly corresponds to TRBD1 (5 bases). The CDR3 sequence is 13 residues long. V lost 6 bases and J lost 5, with 13 bases in between. The CDR3 region has the DNA TGTGCCAGCAGGCTTGGGGCGGTCGAGACCCAGTACTTC. Encoded protein: CASRLGAVETQYF.

This clonotype showed up just a few times. The chain has TRBV6-5 and TRBJ2-1; 11 bases are a match to TRBD2. Germline CDR1 is MNHEY and CDR2 is SVGAGI. The CDR3 runs to 16 residues. Trimming at V came to 5 bases and at J to 3 bases, leaving 6 bases not matched to a gene. CDR3 nucleotide sequence: TGTGCCAGCAGTCCCCGGACTAGCGGGCTCTACAATGAGCAGTTCTTC. It yields the protein CASSPRTSGLYNEQFF.

This clonotype showed up just a few times. This chain uses TRBV5-1 with TRBJ2-1, with 14 nucleotides matching TRBD2. This CDR3 is built from 16 residues. Germline CDR1 SGHRS, CDR2 YFSETQ. J lost 9 bases, V lost 1 base, and 6 bases had no gene match. This CDR3 reads CASSLPTSGRAPEQFF. CDR3 nucleotide sequence: TGCGCCAGCAGCTTGCCGACTAGCGGGAGGGCCCCTGAGCAGTTCTTC. The entire variable domain, with the rest obtained from reference TRBV5-1 and TRBJ2-1, is as follows: KAGVTQTPRYLIKTRGQQVTLSCSPISGHRSVSWYQQTPGQGLQFLFEYFSETQRNKGNFPGRFSGRQFSNSRSEMNVSTLELGDSALYLCASSLPTSGRAPEQFFGPGTRLTVL.

This chain links TRBV5-5 with TRBJ2-2, with unresolved D. Trimming took off 4 bases at V and 6 bases at J, with 7 bases between the two ends. This CDR3 contains 12 residues. The germline gives CDR1 SGHKS, CDR2 YYEKEE (reference sequence). The CDR3 DNA reads TGTGCCAGCAGCCCCCTTGCCGGGGAGCTGTTTTTT. It translates to CASSPLAGELFF.

The genes are TRBV19 and TRBJ1-4; D might be TRBD1 (5 bases). V gave up 5 bases and J gave up 0 bases, with 10 bases separating them. The CDR3 is 15 amino acids. CDR1 LNHDA and CDR2 SQIVND come from the germline V gene (reference sequence). CDR3 in amino acids: CASSPGRSTNEKLFF. DNA for the CDR3: TGTGCCAGTAGTCCGGGACGGTCAACTAATGAAAAACTGTTTTTT.

In its sample, this clonotype was seen a few times. The chain carries TRBV7-2 and TRBJ2-5; D uncertain. Trimming removed 3 bases from V and 8 bases from J, with 19 bases in between. The CDR3 runs 15 residues. Germline V gene lookup returns CDR1 SGHTA and CDR2 FQGNSA. CDR3 protein: CASSFNQLLPDTQYF. The DNA for the CDR3 is TGTGCCAGCAGCTTTAACCAACTCCTACCGGATACCCAGTACTTC. The full variable domain, in which reference TRBV7-2 and TRBJ2-5 provide the parts outside the CDR3, is GAGVSQSPSNKVTEKGKDVELRCDPISGHTALYWYRQSLGQGLEFLIYFQGNSAPDKSGLPSDRFSAERTGGSVSTLTIQRTQQEDSAVYLCASSFNQLLPDTQYFGPGTRLLVL.

V gene TRBV11-1 combines with J gene TRBJ2-2, with 7 nucleotides matching TRBD2. Germline V CDR1 and CDR2: SGHAT, FQDESV (reference sequence). There are 16 residues in the CDR3. V trimming: 5 bases; J trimming: 7 bases; junction bases outside the gene matches: 13. The CDR3 DNA follows: TGTGCCAGCAGCAGCCCAGGCGGGAGAACCATCGGGGAGCTGTTTTTT. Translated: CASSSPGGRTIGELFF.

To note about this clonotype: A much larger clone differs by one base, so this may be a read error. V and J are TRBV12-3 or TRBV12-4 and TRBJ1-2; D remains ambiguous. The CDR3 is 13 residues long. V lost 5 bases to trimming and J lost 7 bases, with 14 bases between them. CDR3 protein: CASSPGKASGYTF. CDR3 sequence (DNA): TGTGCCAGCAGTCCCGGAAAAGCCTCTGGCTACACCTTC.

This sequence joins TRBV7-9 and TRBJ2-4; D not resolved. Germline lookup yields CDR1 SEHNR and CDR2 FQNEAQ (reference sequence). Trimming pared 2 bases from V and 0 bases from J, leaving 11 bases between. The CDR3 totals 16 residues. CDR3: CASSLSVELAKNIQYF. The CDR3 nucleotides are TGTGCCAGCAGCTTATCCGTGGAATTAGCCAAAAACATTCAGTACTTC.

The chain recombines TRBV28 with TRBJ2-5, with D tentatively TRBD1 (5 bases). CDR1 MDHEN and CDR2 SYDVKM come from the germline V gene. This CDR3 is 13 amino acids long. Trimming removed 5 bases from V and 5 bases from J, with 12 bases in between. The CDR3 coding sequence is TGTGCCAGCAGTCCCTTGGGGCGCGAGACCCAGTACTTC. Protein: CASSPLGRETQYF.

The chain links TRBV6-1 to TRBJ1-4; no clear D gene. V was cut by 1 base and J by 5 bases, with 8 bases left in between. This CDR3 is 14 amino acids long. Per the germline V gene, CDR1 is MNHNS and CDR2 is SASEGT. This CDR3 is CASSEGAYNEKLFF. In DNA form, the CDR3 reads TGTGCCAGCAGTGAAGGGGCCTACAATGAAAAACTGTTTTTT.

J is TRBJ2-7 and V is TRBV29-1, with 10 bases matching TRBD2. The CDR3 contains 14 residues. Germline assignment: CDR1 SQVTM and CDR2 ANQGSEA. V lost 4 bases to trimming and J lost 4 bases; unmatched junction nucleotides: 7. CDR3 protein: CSVVLSGGKYEQYF. In DNA, the CDR3 is TGCAGCGTTGTTCTTAGCGGGGGGAAGTACGAGCAGTACTTC.

The V gene is TRBV20-1, the J gene TRBJ2-4, with D possibly matching TRBD2 (7 bases). Germline CDR1 DFQATT, CDR2 SNEGSKA (reference sequence). V lost 8 bases, J lost 13 bases, and 18 bases lay in between. This CDR3 is 11 amino acids long. CDR3 sequence reads: CSPAGAGEQYF. In nucleotides, the CDR3 is TGCAGTCCCGCGGGGGCGGGTGAGCAGTACTTC.

This sequence joins TRBV14 and TRBJ2-1, with a possible D match to TRBD1 (6 bases). The CDR3 is 13 amino acids. The germline V and J ends were trimmed by 3 bases and 9 bases, with 12 bases remaining between them. Germline V gene lookup returns CDR1 SGHDN and CDR2 FVKESK. The CDR3 nucleotides read TGTGCCAGCAGCCAGATACAGGGAAGTGAGCAGTTCTTC. Protein sequence: CASSQIQGSEQFF.

V and J are TRBV15 and TRBJ1-2; no definite D call. The CDR3 is 14 amino acids. Germline CDR1 and CDR2: LNHNV and YYDKDF (reference sequence). V dropped 2 bases and J dropped 0 bases, with 7 bases sitting between them. As DNA, the CDR3 is TGTGCCACCAGCAGACTTAACCCTAACTATGGCTACACCTTC. Translating gives CATSRLNPNYGYTF.

The chain is built from TRBV29-1 and TRBJ2-4; TRBD1 matches at 7 bases. The J call is uncertain, as TRBJ2-7 better fits the DNA end. Germline CDR1 and CDR2: SQVTM and ANQGSEA. The CDR3 is made up of 12 amino acids. The CDR3 nucleotides read TGCAGCGTTGGTGACAGGGTAGGCGAGCAGTACTTC. Protein: CSVGDRVGEQYF.

This clonotype showed up just a few times. The chain links TRBV3-1 to TRBJ2-1; maybe TRBD2 (6 bases). The CDR3 loop spans 15 amino acids. Trimming pared 6 bases from V and 13 bases from J, leaving 25 bases between. Germline V lookup: CDR1 LGHDT, CDR2 YNNKEL (reference sequence). The CDR3 region is CASSPYSDYPRRQFF. DNA for the CDR3: TGTGCCAGCAGTCCTTATTCGGACTACCCGAGGAGACAGTTCTTC.

The chain employs TRBV24-1 and TRBJ2-2, with D perhaps matching TRBD2 (6 bases). From germline, CDR1 is KGHDR and CDR2 SFDVKD. Deletions cut 4 bases from V and 7 bases from J, with 15 bases between. This CDR3 is built from 15 residues. CDR3 protein: CATSDTPGGNGELFF. The CDR3, as DNA: TGTGCCACCAGTGACACGCCTGGGGGGAACGGGGAGCTGTTTTTT.

This chain uses TRBV20-1 with TRBJ2-1, with D possibly TRBD2 on 5 matching bases. Germline V gives CDR1 DFQATT, CDR2 SNEGSKA (reference sequence). The CDR3 covers 13 residues. V was clipped by 6 bases and J by 1 base, with 10 bases between them. Written as DNA, the CDR3 is TGCAGTGCCCTTAGGACTTCCTACAATGAGCAGTTCTTC. As protein: CSALRTSYNEQFF.

This clonotype was observed a few times. The V gene is TRBV12-3 or TRBV12-4, the J gene TRBJ2-3, with D possibly matching TRBD2 (7 bases). The V and J ends lost 6 bases and 3 bases respectively, with 19 bases between them. The length of the CDR3 is 16 residues. The CDR3 nucleotides read TGTGCCAGCAGCCCCAGTATAAAGGGGGGGACAGATACGCAGTATTTT. This translates into CASSPSIKGGTDTQYF.

The sample holds a few counts of this clonotype. The rearrangement joins TRBV18 to TRBJ1-2; D may be TRBD1 (5 bases). V shed 3 bases and J shed 4 bases, with 15 bases lying between them. The germline V gene encodes CDR1 KGHSH and CDR2 LQKENI. The CDR3 loop spans 15 amino acids. CDR3 in DNA: TGTGCCAGCTCACCGCTAGTCCGGGACGGCTATGGCTACACCTTC. Translation gives CASSPLVRDGYGYTF.

The V call is TRBV20-1, the J call TRBJ2-7, with D perhaps TRBD1 (6 bases). The CDR3 is made up of 14 amino acids. With 3 bases removed from V and 3 bases from J, the gap between germline ends came to 15 bases. Germline V gives CDR1 DFQATT, CDR2 SNEGSKA (reference sequence). The CDR3 sequence is CSASGRDNIYEQYF. The CDR3 region has the DNA TGCAGTGCTAGCGGCCGGGACAACATCTACGAGCAGTACTTC.

There are many counts of this clonotype. The rearrangement joins TRBV2 to TRBJ1-1; the D is unclear. The germline V gene encodes CDR1 SNHLY and CDR2 FYNNEI. V lost 4 bases, J lost 0 bases, and 6 bases lay in between. The CDR3 runs to 13 residues. As DNA, the CDR3 is TGTGCCAGCAGTGGGGCACTGAACACTGAAGCTTTCTTT. Residues: CASSGALNTEAFF.

The rearrangement joins TRBV7-9 to TRBJ2-3; 8 positions match TRBD1. V lost 4 bases and J lost 0; bases outside the gene matches: 3. CDR1 SEHNR and CDR2 FQNEAQ come from the germline V gene (reference sequence). The CDR3 spans 15 residues. The DNA for the CDR3 is TGTGCCAGCAGCTCCGACAGGGGTAGCACAGATACGCAGTATTTT. Its protein product is CASSSDRGSTDTQYF.

The chain has TRBV7-9 and TRBJ1-1; 8 bases are a match to TRBD1. Trimming took 5 bases from V and 4 from J; bases not matched to a gene: 18. The CDR3 length is 18 residues. CDR1 is SEHNR and CDR2 is FQNEAQ in the germline V gene (reference sequence). CDR3 sequence: CASSARGGQGAGGTEAFF. CDR3 sequence (DNA): TGTGCCAGCAGCGCCCGCGGCGGGCAGGGGGCGGGCGGCACTGAAGCTTTCTTT.

V gene TRBV20-1 combines with J gene TRBJ2-1, with TRBD2 matching over 11 bases. This CDR3 contains 13 residues. V was clipped by 7 bases and J by 8 bases; unmatched bases: 7. The germline V gene encodes CDR1 DFQATT and CDR2 SNEGSKA (reference sequence). CDR3 amino acids: CSGGLAVLDEQFF. In DNA, the CDR3 is TGCAGTGGGGGACTAGCGGTCTTGGATGAGCAGTTCTTC.

The sample holds a few counts of this clonotype. The genes are TRBV9 and TRBJ2-4, with 10 bases aligning to TRBD1. Germline CDR1 SGDLS, CDR2 YYNGEE. The CDR3 totals 15 residues. The ends lost 2 bases at V and 13 bases at J; junction bases unmatched: 12. Written as DNA, the CDR3 is TGTGCCAGCAGCGTTGGGGGGGACAGGGGCACCCCACAGTACTTC. This codes for CASSVGGDRGTPQYF.

This clonotype was seen more than once but under ten times. It is unclear where the CDR3 begins or ends on the DNA, so no DNA is shown, and the CDR3 is as TCRdb lists it. The rearrangement uses TRBV27 and TRBJ1-5; the table calls TRBD1, which could not be checked here. The CDR3 spans 16 residues, counting both ends. Germline CDR1 and CDR2: MNHEY and SMNVEV (reference sequence). This CDR3 reads CASSSSTRQGGQPQHF.